This T cell receptor (beta chain) was found in a study of T cells in Graves' hyperthyroidism and ophthalmopathy (dated by TCRdb to about 2019). For context, the study as a whole: Peripheral blood samples were taken at initial diagnosis, before any treatment was given. According to the paper, TCR Vbeta CDR3 sequencing was carried out on roughly 130 peripheral blood samples, which came from fewer than 50 ophthalmopathy, around 75 hyperthyroidism and approximately 17 progressor patients. An independent validation cohort of 18 to 20 hyperthyroidism patients and approximately 15 patients who later progressed to ophthalmopathy tested prospective prediction of ophthalmopathy. After blood sampling, hyperthyroidism patients were treated with methimazole at a starting dose of 30 mg daily, and ophthalmopathy patients were treated with high-dose intravenous methylprednisolone. Thyroid tissue and blood T-cell repertoires from roughly six Graves' hyperthyroidism patients were also compared in the study. To identify distinguishing TCR V-J signatures, a discovery cohort of 90 to 100 patients was used, comprising some 43 with Graves' ophthalmopathy and some 60 with stable Graves' hyperthyroidism. For training and testing, the 100 patients in the discovery cohort were randomly divided in a 7:3 ratio.

This clonotype was seen more than once but under ten times. Its cognate antigen has yet to be identified. Base qualities are missing; no much larger clone stands one base away. Points the paper makes about the study in general: Most expanded thyroid clonotypes (frequency above 0.001) were also found in blood, which suggests that blood repertoires may mirror thyroid immune responses. Sample size was not statistically predetermined, and investigators were not blinded to group allocation. In cross-validation, a model built on a 13 V-J signature told ophthalmopathy apart from stable hyperthyroidism with less than 90% sensitivity and around 83% specificity, and in testing the same model reached 80%/75%. In validation, the model predicted progression to ophthalmopathy with approximately 71% sensitivity and 72.22% specificity, a median of 6.5 months before onset.

Graves' hyperthyroidism was defined as stable when no progression to ophthalmopathy occurred over 18 months of follow-up. Hyperthyroidism patients were newly diagnosed, had a disease duration of under 2 months, and were aged 18 to 65 years. The study excluded patients with uncontrolled infections, other autoimmune diseases, pregnancy or lactation. Diagnoses relied on clinical symptoms, serum thyroxine and TRAb, thyroid ultrasound and orbital computed tomography. PBMCs were isolated from 7.5 to 10 ml of fresh peripheral blood by Ficoll-Paque density gradient centrifugation. Total RNA was extracted with Trizol reagent, and quality was checked on an Agilent 2100 Bioanalyzer. The TCR beta CDR3 regions were amplified from the RNA transcripts. The TCR CDR3 was subjected to a first round of RT-PCR using the HTBI primer set and the Qiagen OneStep RT-PCR kit. The libraries were constructed in a second round of multiplex PCR and then size-selected and purified. Paired-end sequencing of the libraries was performed with 100 bp reads on an Illumina HiSeq2000. Regarding the original processing steps: SOAPnuke was used to process the raw data, removing reads that contained adapters or uncalled bases, had a mean Phred below 15, or lacked an exact match to the constant primer or identifier. High-quality paired reads were merged with COPE v1.2.5, and unique nucleotide sequences were defined as clonotypes. MiTCR v1.1 was used to align clonotypes to the IMGT TRBV, TRBD and TRBJ reference segments. The analysis included only V-J combinations with a frequency above 0.0001, which together covered more than 99% of the repertoires. The TCS score was defined as the ratio of F50 (clonal expansion) to E x V (chaos), calculated using BLOSUM62-based TCRdist between CDR3 peptides within each V-J. Welch's t-statistics and random forest reduced around 510 V-J features to roughly 13, which were used in a naive Bayes classifier (R e1071). TCRdb applied fastp at Q25 and MiXCR to the public reads, then kept only in-frame beta chains. Identical CDR3 protein sequences are pooled into one entry, listed with their most common genes and DNA. TCRdb's processing, not the authors' own work, is the source of the V and J calls. The sample table contains fewer than 600,000 distinct CDR3 sequences; only one count was recorded for approximately 15% of them. The ten largest make up about 15% of the sample.

The sample was blood. The receptor was isolated from a middle-aged woman with Graves' hyperthyroidism.

The sequenced DNA is TGTGCCAGCAGTTCCCCCCAAGAGACCCAGTACTTC. This encodes CASSSPQETQYF. Here the chain combines TRBV2 and TRBJ2-5, with no D gene named confidently. The cysteine opens and the phenylalanine closes a CDR3 of 12 amino acids. The sequence is cut down to CDR3 DNA, 36 bases in frame from base 1. Trimming removed 5 bases from V and 1 base from J, leaving 5 bases between the germline ends. From a lookup of the germline V gene, CDR1 and CDR2 are SNHLY and FYNNEI.